This is a list of T cell receptor beta chains from one sample in a study of blood T cell repertoires in COVID-19. Produced via immunoSEQ multiplex PCR; TCRdb's table is partial and in-frame only. This repertoire shows around 86,000 clones, 85% found once; its top ten account for around 39%. Sequencing was done on a sample of peripheral blood. All receptors derive from a man older than 75 with acute or convalescent COVID-19. CDR3s include the opening cysteine and the closing phenylalanine or tryptophan. A D gene is named only where the DNA matches it firmly. Size values are once, few and many counts, or a class for expanded clones, and some rows have none.

abundance,j_gene,v_gene,len,d_gene,CDR3nt,CDR3aa
NA,TRBJ2-7,TRBV11-2,14,TRBD1,TGTGCCAGCAGCTACGGACAGGGGTCCTACGAGCAGTACTTC,CASSYGQGSYEQYF
NA,TRBJ1-5,TRBV19,15,TRBD1,TGTGCCAGTAGCCGGACAGGGGCCGGGAATCAGCCCCAGCATTTT,CASSRTGAGNQPQHF
NA,TRBJ2-1,TRBV6-5,16,TRBD2,TGTGCCAGCAGTTACTCGTTGACTAGCGGGCAGGGTGAGCAGTTCTTC,CASSYSLTSGQGEQFF
NA,TRBJ2-5,TRBV6-5,14,NA,TGTGCCAGCAGTTACGGAGGTGCCGCGGAGACCCAGTACTTC,CASSYGGAAETQYF
NA,TRBJ2-5,TRBV7-2,13,NA,TGTGCCAGCAGCCGCGGCGCCAAAGAGACCCAGTACTTC,CASSRGAKETQYF
NA,TRBJ2-1,TRBV3-1/TRBV3-2,15,NA,TGTGCCAGCAGCCAAGAAGGGACTCCGTACAATGAGCAGTTCTTC,CASSQEGTPYNEQFF
NA,TRBJ1-2,TRBV5-1,13,NA,TGCGCCAGCAGTCACGGGACACCATATGGCTACACCTTC,CASSHGTPYGYTF
NA,TRBJ2-5,TRBV7-2,13,NA,TGTGCCAGCAGCTCGCTCCCGGGGGAGACCCAGTACTTC,CASSSLPGETQYF
NA,TRBJ1-4,TRBV28,14,NA,TGTGCCAGCATCCTGGGTGGGGGGGCTGAAAAACTGTTTTTT,CASILGGGAEKLFF
NA,TRBJ2-7,TRBV30,13,NA,TGTGCCTGGAGTGTTCTAGCCACCTACGAGCAGTACTTC,CAWSVLATYEQYF
NA,TRBJ1-1,TRBV9,14,NA,TGTGCCAGCAGCCCCACCATGCGGGGCACTGAAGCTTTCTTT,CASSPTMRGTEAFF
NA,TRBJ2-7,TRBV7-3,15,TRBD1,TGTGCCAGCAGCTTAATGGGCAGGGGGCCCTACGAGCAGTACTTC,CASSLMGRGPYEQYF
NA,TRBJ2-7,TRBV10-2,16,TRBD2,TGCGCCAGCAGTTCTTTTTCCGGGACTAGATCTTACGAGCAGTACTTC,CASSSFSGTRSYEQYF
NA,TRBJ1-2,TRBV3-1/TRBV3-2,13,NA,TGTGCCAGCAGCCAAGTCCCCCGCGATGGCTACACCTTC,CASSQVPRDGYTF
NA,TRBJ2-5,TRBV3-1/TRBV3-2,15,NA,TGTGCCAGCAGCCACCGAAGGGGAGGAGGGGAGACCCAGTACTTC,CASSHRRGGGETQYF
NA,TRBJ1-4,TRBV30,13,NA,TGTGCCTGGAGTACGGTCAGGGGTGAAAAACTGTTTTTT,CAWSTVRGEKLFF
NA,TRBJ1-1,TRBV19,15,TRBD1,TGTGCCAGTAGTATTAAAATTACAGGGGGGACTGAAGCTTTCTTT,CASSIKITGGTEAFF
NA,TRBJ1-2,TRBV9,14,NA,TGTGCCAGCAGCGTAGCTGTGACTTTATATGGCTACACCTTC,CASSVAVTLYGYTF
NA,TRBJ1-4,TRBV6-6,15,NA,TGTGCCAGCGGGGGGAGGGGTGGGAAAAATGAAAAACTGTTTTTT,CASGGRGGKNEKLFF
NA,TRBJ2-1,TRBV2,13,NA,TGTGCCAGCGGGCGACAGCCCAGTGGTGAGCAGTTCTTC,CASGRQPSGEQFF
NA,TRBJ2-3,TRBV14,17,TRBD2,TGTGCCAGCAGCCAAGATCTTGGCGGGAGGGCCCCAGATACGCAGTATTTT,CASSQDLGGRAPDTQYF
NA,TRBJ2-7,TRBV5-4,14,TRBD2,TGTGCCAGCAGCCCGGCGGGGGACCCCTACGAGCAGTACTTC,CASSPAGDPYEQYF
NA,TRBJ2-7,TRBV7-2,14,TRBD1,TGTGCCAGCAGCCGGGACAGGGGACCCTACGAGCAGTACTTC,CASSRDRGPYEQYF
NA,TRBJ2-2,TRBV7-2,13,TRBD1,TGTGCCAGCAGGACAGGGGCCACCGGGGAGCTGTTTTTT,CASRTGATGELFF
NA,TRBJ1-5,TRBV28,17,TRBD1,TGTGCCAGCAGTCCTACCCTCGGACAGGGGATAGGTCAGCCCCAGCATTTT,CASSPTLGQGIGQPQHF
once,TRBJ1-5,TRBV6-5,16,NA,TGTGCCAGCAGTTACCCGGTCGGGGGTACGGATCAGCCCCAGCATTTT,CASSYPVGGTDQPQHF
NA,TRBJ1-2,TRBV19,16,TRBD1,TGTGCCAGTAGTATAGGTCCAACAGGGGCTAACTATGGCTACACCTTC,CASSIGPTGANYGYTF
once,TRBJ1-5,TRBV2,14,NA,TGTGCCAGCAGTGGCCAGGGCGACAATCAGCCCCAGCATTTT,CASSGQGDNQPQHF
NA,TRBJ1-1,TRBV15,16,NA,TGTGCCACCAGCAGGGATCCCGGGGGGGAGGGCACTGAAGCTTTCTTT,CATSRDPGGEGTEAFF
few,TRBJ2-5,TRBV28,16,NA,TGTGCCAGCACTCCAAGATTGGAGGGACGCCAAGAGACCCAGTACTTC,CASTPRLEGRQETQYF
NA,TRBJ1-2,TRBV27,14,NA,TGTGCCAGCAGGGCTAGCGAGGGAGCCTATGGCTACACCTTC,CASRASEGAYGYTF
NA,TRBJ2-1,TRBV13,17,NA,TGTGCCAGCAGCTCCCTTCGGGGGGCCCCCCTCTACAATGAGCAGTTCTTC,CASSSLRGAPLYNEQFF
NA,TRBJ1-1,TRBV28,14,TRBD1,TGTGCCAGCAGCCCACAGGGGCTGAACACTGAAGCTTTCTTT,CASSPQGLNTEAFF
NA,TRBJ2-7,TRBV6-2/TRBV6-3,16,TRBD1,TGTGCCAGCAGTTATAAGGTGGCTCCAGGGGGCTACGAGCAGTACTTC,CASSYKVAPGGYEQYF
NA,TRBJ2-7,TRBV28,14,TRBD2,TGTGCCAGCAGTCTAGCGGGAACTGCTGGCGAGCAGTACTTC,CASSLAGTAGEQYF
NA,TRBJ1-6,TRBV30,13,TRBD1,TGTGCCTGTCGTGTGGACAGGGGTTCACCCCTCCACTTT,CACRVDRGSPLHF
NA,TRBJ1-4,TRBV19,15,NA,TGTGCCAGTAGTATAGACGTAGCGGCTAATGAAAAACTGTTTTTT,CASSIDVAANEKLFF
NA,TRBJ1-5,TRBV6-5,11,NA,TGTGCCAGCAAAACAGGGTTCCCCCAGCATTTT,CASKTGFPQHF
NA,TRBJ1-1,TRBV9,13,TRBD1,TGTGCCAGCAGCGGCCCTAGGGACAGCAAAGCTTTCTTT,CASSGPRDSKAFF
NA,TRBJ2-1,TRBV9,19,TRBD2,TGTGCCAGCAGCGTAAGGTCTAGCGGGAAAGGGGGCTCCTACAATGAGCAGTTCTTC,CASSVRSSGKGGSYNEQFF
NA,TRBJ2-2,TRBV11-3,16,TRBD1,TGTGCCAGCAGCTTACGGACAGGGGGTATCACCGGGGAGCTGTTTTTT,CASSLRTGGITGELFF
NA,TRBJ2-3,TRBV5-1,15,TRBD2,TGCGCCAGCAGCTTAAGGACTAGCGGCACAGATACGCAGTATTTT,CASSLRTSGTDTQYF